The 14 T cell receptor beta chains reported below all come from one sample, sequenced in a study of blood T cells in healthy people across ages. Through a sample-barcoded 5' primer and a J-beta primer mix, a second PCR was run for roughly 6 to 12 cycles. Each CDR3 protein gets one entry after TCRdb re-called the 5' RACE reads with MiXCR. The sample holds hundreds of thousands of distinct CDR3 sequences, 40% to 60% seen once. The sample taken for sequencing was blood. The origin of the receptors is a man between 25 and 39 years old in good health.

The rearrangement links TRBV12-3 or TRBV12-4 to TRBJ2-7; 7 bases match TRBD1. V gave up 7 bases and J gave up 3 bases; unmatched junction bases: 6. The CDR3 has 13 amino acids. The DNA of the CDR3 is TGTGCCAGCAACCGACAGGGAAACTACGAGCAGTACTTC. Protein: CASNRQGNYEQYF.

The chain joins TRBV5-1 to TRBJ2-5, with D perhaps assigned TRBD1 or TRBD2 (5 bases each). Trimming took off 3 bases at V and 2 bases at J, with 8 bases between the two ends. The CDR3 covers 13 residues. Germline CDR1 SGHRS, CDR2 YFSETQ. The CDR3 sequence is CASSWDLQETQYF. The CDR3 nucleotides read TGCGCCAGCAGCTGGGACCTGCAAGAGACCCAGTACTTC. Full variable domain (missing parts from reference TRBV5-1 and TRBJ2-5): KAGVTQTPRYLIKTRGQQVTLSCSPISGHRSVSWYQQTPGQGLQFLFEYFSETQRNKGNFPGRFSGRQFSNSRSEMNVSTLELGDSALYLCASSWDLQETQYFGPGTRLLVL.

The chain couples TRBV4-1 to TRBJ2-1; TRBD1 matches 8 bases. The ends lost 4 bases at V and 2 bases at J; junction bases unmatched: 10. The CDR3 extends over 17 amino acids. CDR1 is MGHRA, CDR2 YSYEKL, per germline. DNA for the CDR3: TGCGCCAGCAGCCCCGTTGGAGGACAGGGCCCCTACAATGAGCAGTTCTTC. It yields the protein CASSPVGGQGPYNEQFF.

The chain employs TRBV20-1 and TRBJ2-7; TRBD1 matches at 10 bases. V shed 3 bases and J 3 bases; nucleotides not matched to a gene: 2. The CDR3 runs to 13 residues. Germline V gene data show CDR1 as DFQATT and CDR2 as SNEGSKA (reference sequence). Written as DNA, the CDR3 is TGCAGTGCTAGCCGGACAGGGGGCTACGAGCAGTACTTC. Amino acids: CSASRTGGYEQYF.

The count of this clonotype is one. V gene TRBV6-2 or TRBV6-3 combines with J gene TRBJ2-7, with a possible D match to TRBD2 (5 bases). The CDR3 is 16 residues long. CDR1 is MNHEY, CDR2 SVGEGT, per germline. The V end was cut by 2 bases, the J end by 1 base, with 15 bases between. The CDR3 is CASSYDSGVWSYEQYF. DNA for the CDR3: TGTGCCAGCAGTTACGATTCCGGGGTTTGGTCCTACGAGCAGTACTTC.

Only a few counts were recorded for this clonotype. The rearrangement uses TRBV28 and TRBJ2-5; the D gene is possibly TRBD1 (5 bases). This CDR3 has 16 amino acids. The ends were cut back, 5 bases at V and 5 bases at J, with 21 bases in the middle. Germline CDR1 is MDHEN and CDR2 is SYDVKM. CDR3 nucleotide sequence: TGTGCCAGCAGTCCAGCAACATTTTTGGGGCTGGAGACCCAGTACTTC. Translation gives CASSPATFLGLETQYF.

As for this clonotype: This may stem from a read error, because a much larger clone lies one nucleotide away. This rearrangement joins TRBV12-3 or TRBV12-4 to TRBJ2-5; the D gene is possibly TRBD1 (5 bases). The better agreement between TRBJ2-7 and the DNA end casts doubt on the J call. CDR3 length: 12 amino acids. DNA for the CDR3: TGTGCCGGCAGTCCCAGGGTTGGCGAGCAGTACTTC. Amino acid sequence: CAGSPRVGEQYF.

The V call is TRBV11-1, the J call TRBJ2-1; TRBD2 agrees at 9 bases. J was trimmed by 10 bases and V by 5 bases; bases with no gene match: 15. The CDR3 has 16 amino acids. Germline CDR1 reads SGHAT; CDR2 reads FQDESV (reference sequence). DNA of the CDR3: TGTGCCAGCAGCCCAAATAGGCCTAGCGGGAACGCCGAGCAGTTCTTC. It specifies CASSPNRPSGNAEQFF. Combining the CDR3 with reference TRBV11-1 and TRBJ2-1 gives the whole variable domain EAEVAQSPRYKITEKSQAVAFWCDPISGHATLYWYRQILGQGPELLVQFQDESVVDDSQLPKDRFSAERLKGVDSTLKIQPAELGDSAMYLCASSPNRPSGNAEQFFGPGTRLTVL.

This clonotype came up a few times. The gene calls are TRBV20-1 and TRBJ1-6; perhaps TRBD1 as D (5 bases). Germline V lookup: CDR1 DFQATT, CDR2 SNEGSKA (reference sequence). This CDR3 contains 13 residues. The V gene lost 5 bases and the J gene lost 7 bases, with 12 bases spanning the gap. CDR3 loop: CSASAQVNSPLHF. CDR3 DNA: TGCAGTGCTTCCGCACAGGTGAATTCACCCCTCCACTTT.

The genes are TRBV6-6 and TRBJ1-2, with 9 bases lining up with TRBD1. The germline V gene encodes CDR1 MNHNY and CDR2 SVGAGI (reference sequence). CDR3 length: 12 amino acids. DNA for the CDR3: TGTGCTATTTTCGGACAGGGGTATGGCTACACCTTC. It yields the protein CAIFGQGYGYTF.

Regarding this clonotype: One end of the junction fails to match germline, which may point to a read error. The chain links TRBV5-1 to TRBJ2-3; D unresolved. The CDR3 runs 12 residues. Germline CDR1 SGHRS, CDR2 YFSETQ. This CDR3 reads CASSLEKDTQCF. The CDR3 region has the DNA TGCGCCAGCAGCTTGGAAAAAGATACGCAGTGTTTT.

The V call is TRBV27, the J call TRBJ2-3; TRBD1 matches at 7 bases. The V gene's germline CDR1 is MNHEY and CDR2 SMNVEV (reference sequence). The CDR3 is 18 amino acids. J gave up 3 bases and V 6 bases, and 18 bases lay outside the gene matches. The DNA of the CDR3 is TGTGCCAGCAGGGTCTTTGGGGACAGATCCGCCCGGACAGATACGCAGTATTTT. Amino acid sequence: CASRVFGDRSARTDTQYF.

In this sample, this clonotype turned up a few times. The CDR3 sequence: CSVVRSAEQYF. CDR3 coding DNA: TGCAGCGTTGTGCGGTCGGCCGAGCAGTACTTC. The chain has TRBV29-1 and TRBJ2-7; no firm D call. Trimming shortened V by 4 bases and J by 6 bases, and 10 bases separated the two germline ends. Germline V gene sequence: CDR1 SQVTM, CDR2 ANQGSEA. This CDR3 has 11 amino acids.

This rearrangement joins TRBV28 to TRBJ1-5, with 7 nucleotides matching TRBD1. Germline CDR1 is MDHEN and CDR2 is SYDVKM. The CDR3 runs 15 residues. V lost 6 bases, J lost 5 bases, and 10 bases stayed unmatched. This CDR3 reads CASRQRQGLHQPQHF. Here the CDR3 DNA reads TGTGCCAGCAGGCAGAGACAGGGCCTCCATCAGCCCCAGCATTTT.